This is a list of T cell receptor beta chains from one sample in a study of T cell responses to AZD1222 COVID-19 vaccine. Only in-frame clones appear in the TCRdb table, and some are missing; sequencing was by immunoSEQ multiplex PCR. The table includes some 110,000 clones, around 89% detected once. Sequencing used peripheral blood, obtained 28 days after the second AZD1222 dose. Receptor source: an adult who received the AZD1222 COVID-19 vaccine. CDR3s include the opening cysteine and the closing phenylalanine or tryptophan. A D gene is named only where the DNA matches it firmly. Not all rows give a size; the values are once, few, many and, for expanded clones, a class.

>NA|TRBV11-3|TRBD2|TRBJ2-3
TGTGCCAGCAGCTTCGGCCTAGCGGGACCGAACACAGATACGCAGTATTTT
CASSFGLAGPNTDTQYF
>NA|TRBV27|NA|TRBJ2-7
TGTGCCAGCAGTTTAACGACCTCAGTTACCGAGCAGTACTTC
CASSLTTSVTEQYF
>NA|TRBV6-2/TRBV6-3|NA|TRBJ1-1
TGTGCCAGCAGTTACTTCACCCTCTACGGGGGGAACACTGAAGCTTTCTTT
CASSYFTLYGGNTEAFF
>NA|TRBV2|NA|TRBJ2-1
TGTGCCAGCAGTGCCCTCGGGGCCTTCTCCTACAATGAGCAGTTCTTC
CASSALGAFSYNEQFF
>NA|TRBV27|NA|TRBJ1-6
TGTGCCAGCAGTCCACAGGGCCCCTATAATTCACCCCTCCACTTT
CASSPQGPYNSPLHF
>NA|TRBV7-9|NA|TRBJ1-1
TGTGCCAGCAGCTTAGGCGGGGAGAGGACTGAAGCTTTCTTT
CASSLGGERTEAFF
>NA|TRBV9|NA|TRBJ2-7
TGTGCCAGCAGTCCAGGGGGGGCCGACTACGAGCAGTACTTC
CASSPGGADYEQYF
>NA|TRBV6-5|NA|TRBJ2-7
TGTGCCAGCAAAAAACCCTCGGGGAGACAAGGCGAGCAGTACTTC
CASKKPSGRQGEQYF
>NA|TRBV28|TRBD1|TRBJ1-1
TGTGCCAGCAGCACCGGGGACAGGGGCCTAATGAACACTGAAGCTTTCTTT
CASSTGDRGLMNTEAFF
>few|TRBV7-3|NA|TRBJ1-1
TGTGCCAGCAGCCTGACAGCCTACACTGAAGCTTTCTTT
CASSLTAYTEAFF
>NA|TRBV29-1|NA|TRBJ1-2
TGCAGCGTTCACTCCCCCGGGACTTCAACTAACTATGGCTACACCTTC
CSVHSPGTSTNYGYTF
>NA|TRBV4-1|TRBD2|TRBJ2-1
TGCGCCAGCAGCCGGAGGACTAGCGGGGGGGCCGATGAGCAGTTCTTC
CASSRRTSGGADEQFF
>NA|TRBV7-3|NA|TRBJ2-1
TGTGCCAGCAGCTTCCAGGGCAATGAGCAGTTCTTC
CASSFQGNEQFF
>NA|TRBV6-4|NA|TRBJ1-5
TGTGCCAGCAGGGTCGACGGGACACCTAAACTCAGGGGCAATCAGCCCCAGCATTTT
CASRVDGTPKLRGNQPQHF
>NA|TRBV5-1|NA|TRBJ2-5
TGCGCCAGCAGCTTGGGCCGGGGGCGGGAGACCCAGTACTTC
CASSLGRGRETQYF
>NA|TRBV19|TRBD2|TRBJ2-3
TGTGCCAGTAGTATAGACGATTCTAGCGGACTAGAATCAGATACGCAGTATTTT
CASSIDDSSGLESDTQYF
>once|TRBV7-9|NA|TRBJ2-5
TGTGCCAGCAGTGGAGAGACCCAGTACTTC
CASSGETQYF
>NA|TRBV4-1|NA|TRBJ1-4
TGCGCCAGCAGCCAAGGGGAGGTCTCTAATGAAAAACTGTTTTTT
CASSQGEVSNEKLFF
>NA|TRBV6-1|NA|TRBJ2-7
TGTGCCAGCAGTGAGACCTATTCAAGCTACTACGAGCAGTACTTC
CASSETYSSYYEQYF
>NA|TRBV21-1|NA|TRBJ1-2
TGTGCCAGCATTTTCTATGGCTACACCTTC
CASIFYGYTF
>NA|TRBV19|NA|TRBJ2-7
TGTGCCAGTAGTAATGGACGCAAAGCCTACGAGCAGTACTTC
CASSNGRKAYEQYF
>NA|TRBV7-9|NA|TRBJ2-2
TGTGTCAGCAGCTTAGCCCCGAAATCCGGCACCGGGGAGCTGTTTTTT
CVSSLAPKSGTGELFF
>NA|TRBV5-6|TRBD1|TRBJ1-1
TGTGCCAGCAGCTTAGCCAGCGGGACAGTTATGAACACTGAAGCTTTCTTT
CASSLASGTVMNTEAFF
>NA|TRBV19|TRBD1|TRBJ2-5
TGTGCCAGCAAGGGACAGGGGCAAGAGACCCAGTACTTC
CASKGQGQETQYF
>NA|TRBV3-1/TRBV3-2|NA|TRBJ1-2
TGTGCCAGCAGTGACACTGAACCGAACTATGGCTACACCTTC
CASSDTEPNYGYTF
>NA|TRBV6-5|TRBD1|TRBJ1-2
TGTGCCACCAAGGGACAGAGCTATGGCTACACCTTC
CATKGQSYGYTF
>NA|TRBV6-1|TRBD2|TRBJ2-5
TGTGCCAGCAGTGCCTCCCTTCGGGGGGGCCAGGAGACCCAGTACTTC
CASSASLRGGQETQYF
>NA|TRBV25-1|NA|TRBJ1-1
TGCTGGGGCACTGAAGCTTTCTTT
CWGTEAFF
>NA|TRBV4-3|NA|TRBJ2-7
TGCGCCAGCAGCCAAGCCCCCGGCGGAGGCCTAAGAGGCGAGCAGTACTTC
CASSQAPGGGLRGEQYF
>NA|TRBV24-1|NA|TRBJ2-1
TGTGCCACCAGTGGACTACACAATGAGCAGTTCTTC
CATSGLHNEQFF
>NA|TRBV6-5|TRBD1|TRBJ2-7
TGTGCCAGCAGTTACTCGAAGTCGCAGGGGGCCTACGAGCAGTACTTC
CASSYSKSQGAYEQYF
>once|TRBV5-4|NA|TRBJ1-1
TGTGCCAGCAGCCCCCCCAGTGAGAGGACTGAAGCTTTCTTT
CASSPPSERTEAFF
>few|TRBV3-1/TRBV3-2|TRBD1|TRBJ1-2
TGTGCCAGCAGCCAGGCATCGGACAGGGGAGGCTTTAACTATGGCTACACCTTC
CASSQASDRGGFNYGYTF
>NA|TRBV4-2|NA|TRBJ1-1
TGTGCCAGCAGCCAAGATGGTCCATTAAGTGAAGCTTTCTTT
CASSQDGPLSEAFF
>once|TRBV19|TRBD1|TRBJ1-3
TGTGCCAGTAGGGGACAGGACTCTGGAAACACCATATATTTT
CASRGQDSGNTIYF
>NA|TRBV28|TRBD2|TRBJ2-7
TGTGCCAGCACCTCGGGGGGTACCTACGAGCAGTACTTC
CASTSGGTYEQYF
>few|TRBV18|NA|TRBJ1-6
TGTGCCAGCTCACCACCGGACGGTAGTAATTCACCCCTCCACTTT
CASSPPDGSNSPLHF
>NA|TRBV30|NA|TRBJ1-5
TGTGCCTGGAGTCCCGAGTGGGGGGCGGGTCAGCCCCAGCATTTT
CAWSPEWGAGQPQHF
>NA|TRBV6-2/TRBV6-3|NA|TRBJ1-1
TGTGCCAGCAGTCAAGACCGGCCTAGATGGAACACTGAAGCTTTCTTT
CASSQDRPRWNTEAFF
>NA|TRBV10-3|TRBD1|TRBJ2-7
TGTGCCATCAGCCGACAGGGAGAAACGCCCTCCTACGAGCAGTACTTC
CAISRQGETPSYEQYF
>NA|TRBV5-6|NA|TRBJ1-5
TGTGCCAGCAGCTCTTATGACAGACTTTATAGCAATCAGCCCCAGCATTTT
CASSSYDRLYSNQPQHF
>NA|TRBV5-1|TRBD2|TRBJ2-5
TGCGCCAGCAGCCCGGGAGGGGGAGAGACCCAGTACTTC
CASSPGGGETQYF
>few|TRBV2|NA|TRBJ2-7
TGTGCCAGCAGTGGCGAACAGGGACGGAACTACGAGCAGTACTTC
CASSGEQGRNYEQYF
>NA|TRBV6-6|TRBD1|TRBJ1-1
TGTGCCAGCAGTTACGGACAGGGAATCACTGAAGCTTTCTTT
CASSYGQGITEAFF
>NA|TRBV4-1|TRBD1|TRBJ2-2
TGCGCCAGCAGCCAAACCACCCTCGACAGGGGATACGCCGGGGAGCTGTTTTTT
CASSQTTLDRGYAGELFF
>NA|TRBV4-3|NA|TRBJ2-7
TGCGCCAGCAGCCAAGATGCAGAAATCCCTCCAGACGAGCAGTACTTC
CASSQDAEIPPDEQYF
>NA|TRBV27|TRBD1|TRBJ2-3
TGTGCCAGCAGTCCCCGGGACAGATACACAGATACGCAGTATTTT
CASSPRDRYTDTQYF
>NA|TRBV18|TRBD1|TRBJ2-7
TGTGCCAGCTCCCCCGGGACAGTTAACTACGAGCAGTACTTC
CASSPGTVNYEQYF
>NA|TRBV5-5|TRBD1|TRBJ2-2
TGTGCCAGCAGTCCGGACAGGGTGGACACCGGGGAGCTGTTTTTT
CASSPDRVDTGELFF
>NA|TRBV27|NA|TRBJ2-7
TGTGCCAGCAGTTTGGGAAGGGCGGACGAGCAGTACTTC
CASSLGRADEQYF
>many|TRBV11-3|NA|TRBJ2-7
TGTGCCAGCAGCCCAAGGGGGCCGGGGGGTAGCGGTCGCGAGCAGTACTTC
CASSPRGPGGSGREQYF